This T cell receptor (beta chain) was captured in a study of CD8+ T cells in alopecia areata. V shed 7 bases, J shed 7 bases, and the junction held 8 bases outside the gene matches. Germline assignment: CDR1 SNHLY and CDR2 FYNNEI. CDR3 length equals 15 residues. This clone has at least ten counts. Following RNA extraction, reverse transcription yielded cDNA that acted as the sequencing template. Profiling relied on immunoSEQ multiplex PCR, and the TCRdb table lists in-frame clones only, not all of them. The table records 150,000 to 250,000 clones, 58% of them present only once. The treatment is: oral pan-JAK inhibitor, 5-10 mg twice daily.

This chain links TRBV2 with TRBJ1-6, with 9 bases fitting TRBD1. This sample comprised CD4+ T cells sorted from blood, obtained at week 24, from a patient treated with tofacitinib. The TCR was taken from a human donor with alopecia areata. The CDR3 DNA follows: TGTGCCAGCACCGTACAGGGGGCCGAAAATTCACCCCTCCACTTT. Amino acids: CASTVQGAENSPLHF.